A single T cell receptor (beta chain) is shown here with its context. Its target antigen remains unknown. Qualities for individual bases were not recorded, and no much larger clone is one base off. The source of the sample is a study of tumor-infiltrating lymphocytes in primary liver carcinoma (dated by TCRdb to the late 2010s). In terms of the full investigation: Surgical resection was performed in China between 2015 and 2016 on about five patients with histopathologically diagnosed primary liver carcinoma. The tumors of the five patients were staged as T1-T3 N0M0, with maximum diameters ranging from roughly 4.2 to 11 cm. TCRbeta repertoire sequencing covered 35 or so specimens from 5 patients: 25 or so tumor regions, 5 adjacent noncancerous liver tissues and 5 peripheral blood samples. Roughly 3.5 to 7.13 million productive TCRbeta reads were obtained per sample, and no significant difference in read depth was found between tissue types. TCRbeta repertoire sequencing, expression microarrays and whole-exome sequencing were combined in the study across five regions of each liver tumor, with adjacent normal tissue and blood also included. Of the five patients (three men and two women, aged 30 to 69 years), four had hepatocellular carcinoma and one had combined HCC and intrahepatic cholangiocarcinoma. Repertoires from technical replicates were highly reproducible, with mean shared-clone rates roughly 0.87 and correlation coefficients above 0.98. Overall study results and their limits: Only a few patients were included in the study, and the authors note that the findings should be validated in a larger study. Pairs of tumor regions showed greater repertoire overlap (mean about 36%) than tumor-adjacent pairs (roughly 17%) or tumor-blood pairs (approximately 14%), which is consistent with antigen-driven expansion. Only the TCR beta chain was sequenced, which likely underestimates true repertoire diversity because unpaired alpha chains were not captured. A significantly larger repertoire fraction was made up by the top 250 clones in tumors than in blood (p = 0.039). Comparison of CD4+ and CD8+ T cell repertoires was precluded by the use of bulk unsorted samples.

Based on the germline V gene, the CDR1 and CDR2 sequences are SGHDN and FVKESK. V is shortened by 4 bases, J by 4 bases, and the region joining them spans 10 bases. The CDR3 spans 13 residues, from the cysteine through the phenylalanine. Just the 39-base CDR3 DNA is kept, in frame starting at base 1. Starting from 450 to 500 ng total RNA, TCRbeta-specific cDNA was produced by reverse transcription with a constant-region primer and ProtoScript II reverse transcriptase. Three nested multiplex PCR rounds, following a slightly modified ARM-PCR procedure, were used to build the TCRbeta libraries. Multiplex TRBV1-TRBV30 forward primers and a Cbeta reverse primer were used in the first two PCR rounds, each of which was run for approximately 9 cycles. A final 25-cycle PCR with Deep VentR polymerase added sample barcodes and Illumina adapters. Before sequencing, amplicons of 200-500 bp were purified from gel using a QIAquick gel extraction kit. An Illumina HiSeq 2500 was used to sequence the TCRbeta amplicons, generating 250-bp paired-end reads. Processing in the source paper ran as follows. Reads were quality-trimmed with Trimmomatic v0.33, and paired reads were merged with FLASH v1.2.11 to recover full CDR3 sequences. MiGEC v1.2.1b assigned V, D and J germline segments to the rearranged TCRbeta sequences. VDJtools v1.0.0 computed clonotype statistics and Shannon-Wiener diversity indices. To reduce sampling bias, subsequent analyses other than the diversity analysis used only the 250 most abundant clonotypes in each sample. The public reads were reprocessed in TCRdb via fastp at Q25 and MiXCR, keeping in-frame beta chains. A single entry per CDR3 protein holds the most common genes and DNA from its merged rows. These V and J calls are TCRdb output, not the study's own analysis. In this sample the table shows 150,000 to 200,000 distinct CDR3 sequences, 50% to 75% of which occur a single time. Less than 75% of the sample rests with the top ten.

Blood RNA was extracted from unsorted whole blood using TRIzol reagent, and germline DNA was obtained with the DNeasy Blood & Tissue kit. At the time of sampling, the patients were treatment-naive and had chronic HBV infection. Before surgery, roughly 4.2 milliliters of peripheral blood were drawn into K2EDTA tubes. Sample: peripheral blood. This receptor was taken from a man aged 40-50 years with primary liver carcinoma and hepatitis B virus infection. The V gene is TRBV14 and the J gene is TRBJ1-2; a weak D assignment points to TRBD1 (6 bases agree). The DNA sequence is TGTGCCAGCAGCCCAGGGGTTATCTATGGCTACACCTTC. It specifies CASSPGVIYGYTF.